This T cell receptor beta chain stems from a study of neoadjuvant nivolumab and ipilimumab in lung cancer. Study results and caveats: Resected-tumor TCR richness correlated positively with pretherapy blood richness.

TCRdb's table, derived via immunoSEQ multiplex PCR, lists solely in-frame clones and lacks some. The sample records more than 10,000 clones, 95% being singletons. The V end lost 5 bases, the J end lost 0 bases, and 15 bases lay between the germline ends. CDR3 size: 16 residues. Germline-derived CDR1 and CDR2 are MNHEY and SMNVEV (reference sequence). This clone was seen only a few times. Its antigen is undetermined. The rearrangement uses TRBV27 and TRBJ2-3, with a possible D match to TRBD1 (6 bases). The origin of this receptor is an adult with non-small cell lung cancer. The material sequenced was peripheral blood, taken after neoadjuvant nivolumab, alone or with ipilimumab, at or shortly before surgery. CDR3 sequence: CASSAGTQVSTDTQYF. The CDR3 DNA sequence: TGTGCCAGCAGTGCCGGGACACAGGTTAGCACAGATACGCAGTATTTT.